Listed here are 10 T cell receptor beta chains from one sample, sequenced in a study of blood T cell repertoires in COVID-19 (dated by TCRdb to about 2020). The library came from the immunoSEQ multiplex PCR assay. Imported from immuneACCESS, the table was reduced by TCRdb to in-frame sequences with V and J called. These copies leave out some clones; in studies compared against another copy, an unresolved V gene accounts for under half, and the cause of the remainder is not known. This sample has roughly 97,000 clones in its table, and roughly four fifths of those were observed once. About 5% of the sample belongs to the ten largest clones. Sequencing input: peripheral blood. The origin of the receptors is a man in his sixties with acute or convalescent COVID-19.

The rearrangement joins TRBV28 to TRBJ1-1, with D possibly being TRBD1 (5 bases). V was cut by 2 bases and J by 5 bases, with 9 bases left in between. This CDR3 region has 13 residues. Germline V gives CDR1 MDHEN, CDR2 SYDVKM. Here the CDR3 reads CASSLGARTEAFF. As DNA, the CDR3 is TGTGCCAGCAGTTTAGGGGCAAGGACTGAAGCTTTCTTT.

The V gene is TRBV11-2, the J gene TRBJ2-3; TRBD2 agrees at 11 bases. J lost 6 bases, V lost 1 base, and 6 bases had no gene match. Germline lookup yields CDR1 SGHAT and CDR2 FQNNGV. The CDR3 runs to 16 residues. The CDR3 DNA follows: TGTGCCAGCAGCTTAGGTAGCGGGAGGGCGGAGGATACGCAGTATTTT. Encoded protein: CASSLGSGRAEDTQYF.

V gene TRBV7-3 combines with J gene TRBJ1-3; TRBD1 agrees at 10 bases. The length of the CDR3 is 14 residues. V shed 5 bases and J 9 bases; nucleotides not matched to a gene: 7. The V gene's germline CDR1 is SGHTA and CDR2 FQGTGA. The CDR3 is CASSQGTGDGTIYF. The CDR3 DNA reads TGTGCCAGCAGCCAAGGGACAGGGGACGGCACCATATATTTT.

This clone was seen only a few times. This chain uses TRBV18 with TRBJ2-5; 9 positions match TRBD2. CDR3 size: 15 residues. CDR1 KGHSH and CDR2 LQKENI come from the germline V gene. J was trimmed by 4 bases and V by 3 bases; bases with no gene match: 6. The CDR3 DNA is TGTGCCAGCTCACCGGGCGGGAGGGCCAGAGAGACCCAGTACTTC. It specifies CASSPGGRARETQYF. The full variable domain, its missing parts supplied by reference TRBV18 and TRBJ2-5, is NAGVMQNPRHLVRRRGQEARLRCSPMKGHSHVYWYRQLPEEGLKFMVYLQKENIIDESGMPKERFSAEFPKEGPSILRIQQVVRGDSAAYFCASSPGGRARETQYFGPGTRLLVL.

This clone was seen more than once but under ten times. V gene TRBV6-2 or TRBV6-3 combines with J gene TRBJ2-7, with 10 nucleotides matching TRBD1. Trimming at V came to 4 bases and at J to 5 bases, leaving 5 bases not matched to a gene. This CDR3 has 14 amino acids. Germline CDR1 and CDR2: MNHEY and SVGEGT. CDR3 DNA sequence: TGTGCCAGCAGTTTGCGACAGGGGGCCGACGAGCAGTACTTC. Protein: CASSLRQGADEQYF.

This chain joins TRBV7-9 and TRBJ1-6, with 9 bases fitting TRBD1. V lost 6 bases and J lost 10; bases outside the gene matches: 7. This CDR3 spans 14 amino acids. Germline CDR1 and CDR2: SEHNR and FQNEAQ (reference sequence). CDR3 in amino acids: CASRETGGGSPLHF. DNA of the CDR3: TGTGCCAGCAGGGAGACAGGGGGTGGATCACCCCTCCACTTT.

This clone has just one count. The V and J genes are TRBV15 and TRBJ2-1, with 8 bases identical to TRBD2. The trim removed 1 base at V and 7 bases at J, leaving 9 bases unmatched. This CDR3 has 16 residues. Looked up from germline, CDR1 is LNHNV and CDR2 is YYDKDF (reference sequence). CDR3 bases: TGTGCCACCAGCAGAGGAGCGGGGGACTTTTTGAATGAGCAGTTCTTC. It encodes CATSRGAGDFLNEQFF.

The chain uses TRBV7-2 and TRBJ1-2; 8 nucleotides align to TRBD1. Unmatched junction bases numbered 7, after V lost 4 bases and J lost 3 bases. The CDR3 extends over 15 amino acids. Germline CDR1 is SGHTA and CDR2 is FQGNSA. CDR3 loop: CASSSDRAQYYGYTF. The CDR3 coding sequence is TGTGCCAGCAGCTCGGACAGGGCCCAATACTATGGCTACACCTTC.

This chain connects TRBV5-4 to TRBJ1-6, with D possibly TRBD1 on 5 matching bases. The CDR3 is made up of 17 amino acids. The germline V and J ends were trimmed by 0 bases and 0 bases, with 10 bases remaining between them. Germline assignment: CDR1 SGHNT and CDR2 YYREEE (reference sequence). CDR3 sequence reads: CASSLAQASSYNSPLHF. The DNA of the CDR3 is TGTGCCAGCAGCTTGGCACAGGCAAGCTCCTATAATTCACCCCTCCACTTT.

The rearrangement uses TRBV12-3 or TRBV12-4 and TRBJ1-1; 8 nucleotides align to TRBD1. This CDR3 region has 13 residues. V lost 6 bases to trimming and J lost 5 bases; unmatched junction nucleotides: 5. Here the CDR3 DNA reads TGTGCCAGCAGGATGACAGGGGAGACTGAAGCTTTCTTT. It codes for CASRMTGETEAFF.